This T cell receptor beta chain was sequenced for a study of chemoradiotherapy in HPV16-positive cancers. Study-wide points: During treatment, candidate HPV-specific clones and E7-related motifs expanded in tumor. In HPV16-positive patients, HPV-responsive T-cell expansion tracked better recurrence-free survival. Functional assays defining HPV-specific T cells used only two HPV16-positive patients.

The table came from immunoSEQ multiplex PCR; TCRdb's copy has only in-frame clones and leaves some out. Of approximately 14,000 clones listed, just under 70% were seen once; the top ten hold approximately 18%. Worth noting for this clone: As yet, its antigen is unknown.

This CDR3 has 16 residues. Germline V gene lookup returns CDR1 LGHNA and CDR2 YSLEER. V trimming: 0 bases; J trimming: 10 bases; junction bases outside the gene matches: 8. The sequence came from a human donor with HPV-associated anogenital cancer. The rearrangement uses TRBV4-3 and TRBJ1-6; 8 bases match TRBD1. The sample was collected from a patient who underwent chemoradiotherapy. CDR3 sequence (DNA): TGCGCCAGCAGCCAAGATCTTGCAGGGGGCTCCTCACCCCTCCACTTT. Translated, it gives CASSQDLAGGSSPLHF.